The entry below describes one TCR beta chain. The antigen remains undetermined. Definition of naive CD8+ T cells rested on a CD45RO-CCR7+CD27+CD95- profile. These data belong to a study of CXCR3-negative and CXCR3-positive naive CD8 T cells. Findings of the study overall: TRB CDR3 hydrophobicity was greater in CXCR3-positive naive cells than in CXCR3-negative naive cells. Similar TRBV-TRBJ usage characterized naive CXCR3-negative and CXCR3-positive cells; memory cells differed. High diversity, comparable across both naive subsets, contrasted with much lower diversity in memory CD8+ cells.

The CDR3 covers 15 residues. CDR1 SNHLY and CDR2 FYNNEI come from the germline V gene. 5' RACE that incorporated UMI labels was used to prepare the TRB cDNA libraries. TCRdb re-called the 5' RACE reads; every CDR3 protein appears as one record, without DNA. The sample holds some 120,000 distinct CDR3 sequences. The sample was naive CXCR3+ CD8+ T cells from blood. Subset described: CD45RO-CCR7+CD27+CD95- naive CD8+ T cells expressing CXCR3 (TNR3+). The clonotype was recovered from a human donor in good health. Some clones in this sample may be carry-over from other donors' samples. V is TRBV2 and J is TRBJ1-5; TCRdb's D call, TRBD1, is unchecked because there is no DNA. The CDR3 loop reads CASSEVPPGGQQGNF.